Below are 4 T cell receptor beta chains sequenced from a single sample in a study of monozygotic twins with inflammatory bowel disease. With the 5' RACE reads reprocessed, TCRdb shows one record per CDR3 protein and no DNA. In all, the sample yields roughly 160,000 distinct CDR3 sequences. Sample: blood. The receptors were sampled from a human donor with ulcerative colitis or Crohn's disease, or a healthy co-twin of an affected twin (not recorded which).

The chain links TRBV2 to TRBJ2-3; TCRdb's D call, TRBD2, is unchecked because there is no DNA. The germline V gene encodes CDR1 SNHLY and CDR2 FYNNEI. This CDR3 has 13 amino acids. This CDR3 is CASSGDFTDTQYF.

The chain uses TRBV10-3 and TRBJ2-1; there is no DNA to check the TCRdb D call of TRBD1. The CDR3 loop spans 14 amino acids. Germline CDR1 and CDR2: ENHRY and SYGVKD. The CDR3 sequence: CATSPGGEYNEQFF.

The V call is TRBV18, the J call TRBJ1-1. The length of the CDR3 is 15 residues. Germline V gene data show CDR1 as KGHSH and CDR2 as LQKENI. The CDR3: CASSPRLSENTEAFF.

The chain employs TRBV13 and TRBJ1-2. This CDR3 region has 13 residues. Per the germline V gene, CDR1 is PRHDT and CDR2 is FYEKMQ (reference sequence). The CDR3 is CASSLMGYYGYTF.